These T cell receptor beta chains were read from a single sample in a study of human T cells and chemical hapten exposure. MiXCR was run by TCRdb on the RACE reads, yielding one entry per CDR3 protein. The sample has approximately 320,000 distinct CDR3 sequences, around 5.5% seen once. The specimen was whole blood, collected in connection with sensitization to the hapten diphenylcyclopropenone (DPC). These receptor sequences come from a woman aged 18-29 years with alopecia areata. Some clones in this sample may be carry-over from other donors' samples. The CDR3 runs from the conserved cysteine through the conserved F or W. D genes are given only for firm matches. Not every row has a clone size; where given, it reads once, few, many or a size class.

abundance	v_gene	d_gene	j_gene	CDR3aa	CDR3nt
-	TRBV20-1	-	TRBJ1-2	CNANYRVQANYGYTF	TGCAATGCTAATTACAGGGTGCAAGCTAACTATGGCTACACCTTC
many	TRBV6-6	TRBD1	TRBJ1-1	CASSYLGQGPEAFF	TGTGCCAGCAGTTACTTAGGACAGGGCCCTGAAGCTTTCTTT
-	TRBV7-8	TRBD1	TRBJ2-5	CASSLVDRGETQYF	TGTGCCAGCAGCTTAGTCGACAGGGGTGAGACCCAGTACTTC
many	TRBV13	TRBD1	TRBJ1-2	CASSSRDRESYGYTF	TGTGCCAGCAGCTCCCGGGACAGGGAATCCTATGGCTACACCTTC
-	TRBV12-3/TRBV12-4	TRBD1	TRBJ1-5	CASSLRQGAIGGNQPQHF	TGTGCCAGCAGTTTAAGGCAGGGGGCGATTGGAGGCAATCAGCCCCAGCATTTT
many	TRBV6-1	-	TRBJ2-2	CASSARRAMAARPSGELFF	TGTGCCAGCAGTGCCAGGAGGGCTATGGCAGCCCGCCCAAGCGGGGAGCTGTTTTTT
many	TRBV18	-	TRBJ2-3	CASSPESATDTQYF	TGTGCCAGCTCCCCAGAATCGGCGACAGATACGCAGTATTTT
few	TRBV6-1	TRBD2	TRBJ2-4	CASSGGGANIQYF	TGTGCCAGCAGTGGGGGAGGGGCAAACATTCAGTACTTC
-	TRBV4-1	TRBD1	TRBJ1-2	CASSQVSRTGGDYGYTF	TGCGCCAGCAGCCAAGTTTCTAGGACAGGGGGCGACTATGGCTACACCTTC
few	TRBV4-2	-	TRBJ2-3	CASSQDRKGSFTDTQYF	TGTGCCAGCAGCCAAGATAGGAAAGGGTCCTTCACAGATACGCAGTATTTT
many	TRBV6-2/TRBV6-3	-	TRBJ1-2	CASRSTGFIGYTF	TGTGCCAGCAGATCCACTGGGTTTATTGGCTACACCTTC
-	TRBV4-3	TRBD2	TRBJ2-3	CASSRRLAGGRSTDTQYF	TGCGCCAGCAGCCGGAGGCTAGCGGGGGGGCGGAGCACAGATACGCAGTATTTT
-	TRBV12-3/TRBV12-4	TRBD1	TRBJ2-7	CASSPYGTGSEQYF	TGTGCCAGCAGTCCGTACGGGACAGGGTCCGAGCAGTACTTC
many	TRBV7-2	-	TRBJ1-6	CASSRLARGGSRVSYNSPLHF	TGTGCCAGCAGCCGCCTTGCTAGGGGAGGGAGTCGTGTGTCCTATAATTCACCCCTCCACTTT
-	TRBV7-3	TRBD1	TRBJ2-1	CASSQMAGGAGDEQFF	TGTGCCAGCAGCCAAATGGCAGGGGGCGCCGGGGATGAGCAGTTCTTC
many	TRBV7-9	TRBD1	TRBJ2-3	CASSVGQGADTQYF	TGTGCCAGCAGCGTAGGACAGGGGGCAGATACGCAGTATTTT
few	TRBV24-1	-	TRBJ2-2	CATSAVPGHNTGELFF	TGTGCCACCAGTGCCGTGCCGGGCCATAACACCGGGGAGCTGTTTTTT
many	TRBV9	TRBD1	TRBJ1-1	CASSLRTGEGAEAFF	TGTGCCAGCAGCTTAAGGACAGGGGAGGGGGCTGAAGCTTTCTTT
few	TRBV7-2	-	TRBJ2-3	CASSSDRSTDTQYF	TGTGCCAGCAGCTCTGACAGGAGCACAGATACGCAGTATTTT
many	TRBV7-3	-	TRBJ2-7	CASRNSRGGRSYEQYF	TGTGCCAGCCGGAACTCGCGTGGGGGGCGTTCCTACGAGCAGTACTTC
many	TRBV5-8	-	TRBJ1-5	CASSPPLPGGGQPQHF	TGTGCCAGCAGCCCCCCGTTGCCAGGTGGGGGTCAGCCCCAGCATTTT
few	TRBV6-6	-	TRBJ1-6	CASSSEQGMYSPLHF	TGTGCCAGCAGTTCGGAACAGGGCATGTATTCACCCCTCCACTTT
-	TRBV6-5	-	TRBJ1-2	CASSYSRGASYGYTF	TGTGCCAGCAGTTACTCACGAGGGGCTAGCTATGGCTACACCTTC
many	TRBV2	TRBD1	TRBJ1-2	CASSYSRDRVGYTF	TGTGCCAGCAGTTACTCCCGGGACAGGGTCGGCTACACCTTC
few	TRBV29-1	TRBD1	TRBJ1-1	CSVEDRGWSEAFF	TGCAGCGTCGAAGACAGGGGTTGGTCTGAAGCTTTCTTT
-	TRBV7-3	-	TRBJ2-1	CASSLTGKDAYNEQFF	TGTGCCAGCAGCTTAACGGGGAAGGACGCCTACAATGAGCAGTTCTTC
few	TRBV7-9	TRBD1	TRBJ1-6	CASSLRSSRDRVNSPLHF	TGTGCCAGCAGCTTAAGGTCATCCCGGGACAGGGTTAATTCACCCCTCCACTTT
many	TRBV6-4	TRBD1	TRBJ1-5	CARVTGTGGNQPQHF	TGTGCCAGGGTAACCGGGACAGGAGGGAATCAGCCCCAGCATTTT
many	TRBV6-5	-	TRBJ2-3	CASSYSIGGVPTDTQYF	TGTGCCAGCAGTTACTCGATCGGTGGGGTTCCGACAGATACGCAGTATTTT
-	TRBV7-2	-	TRBJ2-3	CASSFRETDTQYF	TGTGCCAGCAGCTTTAGGGAAACAGATACGCAGTATTTT
many	TRBV7-9	-	TRBJ1-3	CASSLFGESGNTIYF	TGTGCCAGCAGCTTATTTGGTGAATCTGGAAACACCATATATTTT
many	TRBV28	-	TRBJ2-6	CASNRGESSGANVLTF	TGTGCCAGCAATCGTGGAGAGAGCTCTGGGGCCAACGTCCTGACTTTC
-	TRBV12-3/TRBV12-4	-	TRBJ1-2	CASSLLPTKTAYGYTF	TGTGCCAGCAGTTTACTCCCTACCAAGACGGCCTATGGCTACACCTTC
few	TRBV4-2	-	TRBJ1-1	CASSPTRDSHTEAFF	TGTGCCAGCAGCCCCACCAGGGATTCTCACACTGAAGCTTTCTTT
many	TRBV27	-	TRBJ1-6	CASRTLNSPLHF	TGTGCCAGCAGAACTCTCAATTCACCCCTCCACTTT
-	TRBV10-3	TRBD1	TRBJ1-1	CAIRDRDRVEAFF	TGTGCCATCCGGGACAGGGATAGGGTCGAAGCTTTCTTT
few	TRBV15	-	TRBJ2-7	CATSREQTNYYEQYF	TGTGCCACCAGCAGGGAACAGACCAACTACTACGAGCAGTACTTC
few	TRBV20-1	-	TRBJ1-4	CSASPARGLEKLFF	TGCAGTGCTAGCCCAGCCCGGGGATTGGAAAAACTGTTTTTT
few	TRBV28	-	TRBJ2-7	CASSPRIPPYEQYF	TGTGCCAGCAGTCCCCGGATTCCGCCCTACGAGCAGTACTTC
few	TRBV7-2	TRBD1	TRBJ1-4	CASSRTGINEKLFF	TGTGCCAGCAGCCGGACAGGGATTAATGAAAAACTGTTTTTT